These T cell receptor beta chains were read from a single sample in a study of CD8+CD57+ T cells in acquired aplastic anemia. MiXCR, applied by TCRdb to the reads, yields one record per CDR3 protein. The sample has hundreds of thousands of distinct CDR3 sequences; roughly 68% are singletons. Input material: sorted CD4+, CD8+, or CD8+CD57+ T cells (not recorded which) from PBMCs. All receptors come from a human donor in good health, serving as a control. Both conserved end residues are part of each CDR3. The D gene is left open where the match is weak. Only some rows state a clone size, as once, few, many or a class for expanded clones.

cdr3_aa,cdr3_nt,d_call,j_call,v_call,clone_size
CASSVTRPGAYTF,TGCGCCAGCAGCGTGACCAGGCCTGGGGCATACACCTTC,.,TRBJ1-2,TRBV9,.
CATSGGTGGVDSNQPQHF,TGTGCCACCAGTGGGGGGACAGGGGGCGTCGATAGCAATCAGCCCCAGCATTTT,TRBD1,TRBJ1-5,TRBV24-1,.
CASSLVPGDTEAFF,TGCGCCAGCAGCTTGGTACCAGGGGACACTGAAGCTTTCTTT,.,TRBJ1-1,TRBV5-1,.
CASSKTAQETQYF,TGTGCCAGTAGTAAGACAGCTCAAGAGACCCAGTACTTC,.,TRBJ2-5,TRBV19,few
CSAPDTQGDGYTF,TGCAGTGCCCCTGACACACAGGGTGATGGCTACACCTTC,.,TRBJ1-2,TRBV20-1,.
CASSTSGLEANLPLHF,TGTGCCAGCAGTACCTCAGGGCTTGAAGCGAACTTACCCCTCCACTTT,.,TRBJ1-6,TRBV7-9,.
CASSRDRAGQRVFF,TGTGCCAGTAGTCGGGACAGGGCAGGCCAGCGCGTGTTTTTT,TRBD1,TRBJ1-4,TRBV7-9,.
CSATPGQEYGYTF,TGCAGCGCCACACCGGGACAAGAGTATGGCTACACCTTC,.,TRBJ1-2,TRBV29-1,.
CASSEQGVGFVDTF,TGTGCCAGCAGCGAACAGGGAGTTGGGTTTGTCGACACCTTC,.,TRBJ1-2,TRBV9,.
CSAMGGGTYDTQYF,TGCAGTGCTATGGGCGGGGGAACCTACGATACGCAGTATTTT,TRBD2,TRBJ2-3,TRBV20-1,.
CASMDAYSITGELFF,TGTGCCAGCATGGACGCCTATAGTATCACCGGGGAGCTGTTTTTT,.,TRBJ2-2,TRBV5-4,.
CASSRTGGFKANYGYTF,TGCGCCAGCTCCCGGACAGGGGGGTTTAAAGCTAACTATGGCTACACCTTC,TRBD1,TRBJ1-2,TRBV4-1,.
CASSQSGGCGNTIYF,TGTGCCAGCAGCCAGAGCGGGGGCTGTGGAAACACCATATATTTT,.,TRBJ1-3,TRBV3-1,few
CASSRDSLTGQETQYF,TGCGCCAGCAGCCGTGATTCCCTGACAGGCCAAGAGACCCAGTACTTC,.,TRBJ2-5,TRBV5-1,.
CAGSENPGQGRYTEAFF,TGTGCCGGCAGTGAAAACCCGGGACAGGGCCGATACACTGAAGCTTTCTTT,TRBD1,TRBJ1-1,TRBV6-1,.
CASKASGGKETQYF,TGTGCCAGCAAAGCTTCGGGGGGTAAGGAGACCCAGTACTTC,TRBD2,TRBJ2-5,TRBV2,.
CASSLIVGGPYEQYF,TGTGCCAGCAGCTTAATAGTAGGCGGACCCTACGAGCAGTACTTC,.,TRBJ2-7,TRBV7-8,.